Below, one T cell receptor beta chain is given with its context. In the source study's methods: The authors estimated nucleated cell counts from reference gene primer amplification. Only in-frame clones appear in the TCRdb table, and some are missing; sequencing was by immunoSEQ multiplex PCR. V, J and clone size reflect that table, while D and trimming were determined from the DNA. The sample holds around 190,000 clones, 80% to 90% seen once. The sample is drawn from a study of blood T cell repertoires in COVID-19. Study overall: Material from acute and convalescent COVID-19 was sourced from the United States, Italy and Spain. T cells, B-cell-depleted T cells, or PBMCs supplied cDNA or gDNA.

Germline V lookup: CDR1 MNHNS, CDR2 SASEGT. V lost 4 bases to trimming and J lost 0 bases, with 12 bases between them. The CDR3 extends over 16 amino acids. This TCR derives from a man aged 50 or older with active or convalescent COVID-19. Sequences were obtained from peripheral blood. The rearrangement joins TRBV6-1 to TRBJ2-2; possibly TRBD2 for D (5 bases). The CDR3 here is CASSVGLYTNTGELFF. CDR3 sequence (DNA): TGTGCCAGCAGTGTAGGACTTTATACGAACACCGGGGAGCTGTTTTTT.